This paragraph covers one T cell receptor (beta chain) sequence. The antigen is not known. Germline loops: CDR1 SGHAT, CDR2 FQNNGV. This CDR3 is built from 14 residues. Deletions cut 3 bases from V and 3 bases from J, with 11 bases between. Regarding time point: week 11, during vaccination. Every single dose of the vaccine, 300 ug of mutant IDH1 20-mer peptide, came with topical imiquimod. Tumors from donors were new WHO grade 3 or 4 IDH1-mutant astrocytomas with ATRX loss. The sample originates from a study of a mutant IDH1 vaccine in newly diagnosed glioma. Regarding the study as a whole: Vaccine-induced immune responses were detected in about 95% of patients.

Only in-frame clones appear in the TCRdb table, and some are missing; sequencing was by immunoSEQ multiplex PCR. The table lists tens of thousands of clones, 80% of them singletons. The sequence was collected from a man in his fifties with glioma. Sequenced material: PBMCs, taken from a glioma patient whose treatment included an IDH1 peptide vaccine. The V gene is TRBV11-2, the J gene TRBJ2-5, with D uncertain. The CDR3 loop is CASSFMTRKETQYF. For the CDR3, the DNA is TGTGCCAGCAGCTTTATGACCAGGAAAGAGACCCAGTACTTC.